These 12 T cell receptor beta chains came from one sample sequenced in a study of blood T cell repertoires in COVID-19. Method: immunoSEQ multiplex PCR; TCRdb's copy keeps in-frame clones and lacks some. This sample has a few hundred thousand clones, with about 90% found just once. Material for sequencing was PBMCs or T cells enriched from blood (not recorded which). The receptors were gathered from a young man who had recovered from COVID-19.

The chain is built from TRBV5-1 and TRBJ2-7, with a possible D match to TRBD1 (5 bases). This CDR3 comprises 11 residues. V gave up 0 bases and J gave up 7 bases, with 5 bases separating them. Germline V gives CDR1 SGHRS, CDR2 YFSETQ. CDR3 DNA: TGCGCCAGCAGCTTGGAGGGGGAGCAGTACTTC. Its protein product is CASSLEGEQYF.

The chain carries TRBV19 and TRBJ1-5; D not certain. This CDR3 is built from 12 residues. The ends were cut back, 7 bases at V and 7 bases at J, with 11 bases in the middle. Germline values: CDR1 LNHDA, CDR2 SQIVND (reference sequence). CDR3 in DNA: TGTGCCAGTACCGCGGGCCGGCAGCCCCAGCATTTT. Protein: CASTAGRQPQHF.

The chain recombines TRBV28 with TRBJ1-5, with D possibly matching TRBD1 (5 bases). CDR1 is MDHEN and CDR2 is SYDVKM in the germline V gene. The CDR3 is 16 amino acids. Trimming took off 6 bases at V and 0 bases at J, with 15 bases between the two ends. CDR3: CASSWTFPDSNQPQHF. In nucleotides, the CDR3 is TGTGCCAGCAGCTGGACATTTCCAGATAGCAATCAGCCCCAGCATTTT. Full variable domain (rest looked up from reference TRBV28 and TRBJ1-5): DVKVTQSSRYLVKRTGEKVFLECVQDMDHENMFWYRQDPGLGLRLIYFSYDVKMKEKGDIPEGYSVSREKKERFSLILESASTNQTSMYLCASSWTFPDSNQPQHFGDGTRLSIL.

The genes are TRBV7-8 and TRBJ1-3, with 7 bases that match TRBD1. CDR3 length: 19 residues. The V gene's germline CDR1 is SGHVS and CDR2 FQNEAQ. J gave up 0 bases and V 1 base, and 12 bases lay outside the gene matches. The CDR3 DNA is TGTGCCAGCAGCTTAGATGTCGTCAGGGGGACCCTCTCTGGAAACACCATATATTTT. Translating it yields CASSLDVVRGTLSGNTIYF. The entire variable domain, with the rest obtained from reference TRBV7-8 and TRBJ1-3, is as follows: GAGVSQSPRYKVAKRGQDVALRCDPISGHVSLFWYQQALGQGPEFLTYFQNEAQLDKSGLPSDRFFAERPEGSVSTLKIQRTQQEDSAVYLCASSLDVVRGTLSGNTIYFGEGSWLTVV.

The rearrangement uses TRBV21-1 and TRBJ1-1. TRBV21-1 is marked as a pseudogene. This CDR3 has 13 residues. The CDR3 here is CASSKKSPTEAFF. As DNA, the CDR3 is TGTGCCAGCAGCAAAAAAAGCCCCACTGAAGCTTTCTTT.

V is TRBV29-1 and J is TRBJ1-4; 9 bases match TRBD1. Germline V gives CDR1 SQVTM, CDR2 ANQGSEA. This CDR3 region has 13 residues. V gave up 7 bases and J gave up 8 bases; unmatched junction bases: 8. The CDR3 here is CSGRLGTGEKLFF. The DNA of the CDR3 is TGCAGCGGAAGGCTAGGGACAGGGGAAAAACTGTTTTTT.

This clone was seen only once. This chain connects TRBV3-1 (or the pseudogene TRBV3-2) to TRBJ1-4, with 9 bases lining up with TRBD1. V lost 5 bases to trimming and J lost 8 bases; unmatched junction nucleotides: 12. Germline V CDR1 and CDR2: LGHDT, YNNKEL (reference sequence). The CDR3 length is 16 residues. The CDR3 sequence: CASSDITGGAGEKLFF. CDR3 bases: TGTGCCAGCAGCGACATTACAGGGGGCGCAGGCGAAAAACTGTTTTTT.

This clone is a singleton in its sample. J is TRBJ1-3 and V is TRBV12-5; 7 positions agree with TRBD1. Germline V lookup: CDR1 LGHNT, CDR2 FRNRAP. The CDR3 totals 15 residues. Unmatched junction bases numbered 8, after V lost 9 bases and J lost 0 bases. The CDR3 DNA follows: TGTGCTAGGCTACAGGGGACTCGCTCTGGAAACACCATATATTTT. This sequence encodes CARLQGTRSGNTIYF.

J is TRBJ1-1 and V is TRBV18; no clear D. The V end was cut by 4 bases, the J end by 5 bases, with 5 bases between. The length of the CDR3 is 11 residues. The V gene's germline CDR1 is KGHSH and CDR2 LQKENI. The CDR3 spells CASSRETEAFF. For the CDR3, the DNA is TGTGCCAGCTCACGGGAGACTGAAGCTTTCTTT.

The CDR3 sequence is CASTPPAAIRSNQPQHF. The DNA for the CDR3 is TGTGCCAGTACCCCACCGGCGGCTATTCGTAGCAATCAGCCCCAGCATTTT. This rearrangement joins TRBV19 to TRBJ1-5; D uncertain. CDR1 and CDR2 (germline): LNHDA, SQIVND (reference sequence). Trimming removed 7 bases at V and 0 bases at J, with 19 bases between. The CDR3 covers 17 residues.

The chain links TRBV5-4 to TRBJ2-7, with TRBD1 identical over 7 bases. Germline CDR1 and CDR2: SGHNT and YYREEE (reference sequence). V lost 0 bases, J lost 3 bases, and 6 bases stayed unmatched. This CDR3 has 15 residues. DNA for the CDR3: TGTGCCAGCAGCTTGGCCAGAGGGGGCGGCTACGAGCAGTACTTC. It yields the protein CASSLARGGGYEQYF. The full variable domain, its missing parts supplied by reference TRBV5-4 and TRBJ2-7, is ETGVTQSPTHLIKTRGQQVTLRCSSQSGHNTVSWYQQALGQGPQFIFQYYREEENGRGNFPPRFSGLQFPNYSSELNVNALELDDSALYLCASSLARGGGYEQYFGPGTRLTVT.

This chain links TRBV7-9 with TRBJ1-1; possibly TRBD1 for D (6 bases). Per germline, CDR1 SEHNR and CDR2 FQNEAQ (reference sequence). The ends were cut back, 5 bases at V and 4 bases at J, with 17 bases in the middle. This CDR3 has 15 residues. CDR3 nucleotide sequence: TGTGCCAGCAGCGACTATACAGGGTCGGGCACTGAAGCTTTCTTT. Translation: CASSDYTGSGTEAFF. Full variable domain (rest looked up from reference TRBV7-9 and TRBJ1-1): DTGVSQNPRHKITKRGQNVTFRCDPISEHNRLYWYRQTLGQGPEFLTYFQNEAQLEKSRLLSDRFSAERPKGSFSTLEIQRTEQGDSAMYLCASSDYTGSGTEAFFGQGTRLTVV.